The rows below give T cell receptor beta chains drawn from one sample of a study of T cells in Graves' hyperthyroidism and ophthalmopathy. TCRdb recomputed calls from the multiplex PCR reads with MiXCR, one row per CDR3 protein. Found here are tens of thousands of distinct CDR3 sequences, roughly half of them singletons; the top ten hold 30% to 40%. The sample consisted of peripheral blood or thyroid tissue (not recorded which). The receptor source for this set is a young man with Graves' hyperthyroidism. Both conserved end residues are part of each CDR3. Fields, in order: J gene, D gene, clone size, V gene, CDR3 DNA, CDR3 protein. The D gene is left open where the match is weak. Rows may omit the clone size; those that give it use once, few, many or a size class.

j_call: TRBJ1-1
d_call: TRBD1
clone_size: many
v_call: TRBV18
cdr3_nt: TGTGCCAGCTCACCACCAGACAGGGGACAGAGGACTGAAGCTTTCTTT
cdr3_aa: CASSPPDRGQRTEAFF

j_call: TRBJ1-6
d_call: TRBD1
clone_size: NA
v_call: TRBV7-2
cdr3_nt: TGTGCCAGCAGCTCCGGACAGGCACCCCTCCACTTT
cdr3_aa: CASSSGQAPLHF

j_call: TRBJ2-7
d_call: NA
clone_size: NA
v_call: TRBV20-1
cdr3_nt: TGCAGTGCTACCGGGACGGACTTGACCGAGCAGTACTTC
cdr3_aa: CSATGTDLTEQYF

j_call: TRBJ2-7
d_call: TRBD1
clone_size: many
v_call: TRBV20-1
cdr3_nt: TGCAGTGCTAGGGCCCGGGACAGGCTCTCCTACGAGCAGTACTTC
cdr3_aa: CSARARDRLSYEQYF

j_call: TRBJ1-2
d_call: NA
clone_size: NA
v_call: TRBV24-1
cdr3_nt: TGTGCCACCAGGCCCAGAGGACCCTATGGCTACACCTTC
cdr3_aa: CATRPRGPYGYTF

j_call: TRBJ2-7
d_call: NA
clone_size: NA
v_call: TRBV20-1
cdr3_nt: TGCAGTGCTGGAGTGTCGGGATCCTACGAGCAGTACTTC
cdr3_aa: CSAGVSGSYEQYF

j_call: TRBJ1-2
d_call: NA
clone_size: NA
v_call: TRBV6-5
cdr3_nt: TGTGCCAGCAGTTACTCCAGCCAGGGAGGAAACTATGGCTACACCTTC
cdr3_aa: CASSYSSQGGNYGYTF

j_call: TRBJ1-2
d_call: TRBD1
clone_size: NA
v_call: TRBV5-1
cdr3_nt: TGTGCCAGCAGCTTACGGGGGACAGGTGGCTACACCTTC
cdr3_aa: CASSLRGTGGYTF

j_call: TRBJ1-1
d_call: TRBD1
clone_size: many
v_call: TRBV4-1
cdr3_nt: TGCGCCAGCAGCCAACCGGACAGGGGCGGCACTGAAGCTTTCTTT
cdr3_aa: CASSQPDRGGTEAFF

j_call: TRBJ2-5
d_call: TRBD2
clone_size: NA
v_call: TRBV20-1
cdr3_nt: TGCAGTGCTAGAGATTTAGGACTAGCGTTAGAGACCCAGTACTTC
cdr3_aa: CSARDLGLALETQYF

j_call: TRBJ1-2
d_call: TRBD1
clone_size: few
v_call: TRBV20-1
cdr3_nt: TGCAGTGCTAGCTCGGGACAGCCTGGCGACACCTTC
cdr3_aa: CSASSGQPGDTF

j_call: TRBJ2-7
d_call: NA
clone_size: NA
v_call: TRBV13
cdr3_nt: TGTGCCAGCAGCTCCTTTGGGCAGGCAAACCTCTACGAGCAGTACTTC
cdr3_aa: CASSSFGQANLYEQYF

j_call: TRBJ1-1
d_call: NA
clone_size: NA
v_call: TRBV28
cdr3_nt: TGTGCCAGCAGTTTAAGGCGGTACACTGAAGCTTTCTTT
cdr3_aa: CASSLRRYTEAFF

j_call: TRBJ2-5
d_call: NA
clone_size: many
v_call: TRBV29-1
cdr3_nt: TGCAGCGTTGAGCTACAGGGCTGGGAGACCCAGTACTTC
cdr3_aa: CSVELQGWETQYF

j_call: TRBJ2-3
d_call: NA
clone_size: once
v_call: TRBV7-2
cdr3_nt: TGTGCCAGCAGCTTAGTCACTAGGGGGGAGGATACGCAGTATTTT
cdr3_aa: CASSLVTRGEDTQYF

j_call: TRBJ1-1
d_call: NA
clone_size: many
v_call: TRBV7-9
cdr3_nt: TGTGCCAGCAGCTTAGAGTCAGCAATGAACACTGAAGCTTTCTTT
cdr3_aa: CASSLESAMNTEAFF

j_call: TRBJ2-7
d_call: NA
clone_size: once
v_call: TRBV10-3
cdr3_nt: TGTGCCATCAGTGCGGAGGTCTGGTACGAGCAGTACTTC
cdr3_aa: CAISAEVWYEQYF

j_call: TRBJ2-7
d_call: TRBD1
clone_size: NA
v_call: TRBV7-2
cdr3_nt: TGTGCCAGCAGAGACAGGGGGAGCTCCTACGAGCAGTACTTC
cdr3_aa: CASRDRGSSYEQYF

j_call: TRBJ1-5
d_call: NA
clone_size: few
v_call: TRBV10-3
cdr3_nt: TGTGCCATCAGTGCAGGGACCTCCCTGAATCAGCCCCAGCATTTT
cdr3_aa: CAISAGTSLNQPQHF

j_call: TRBJ1-1
d_call: NA
clone_size: NA
v_call: TRBV7-8
cdr3_nt: TGTGCCAGCAGTTTTTTAAGAGGGGACACTGAAGCTTTCTTT
cdr3_aa: CASSFLRGDTEAFF

j_call: TRBJ2-7
d_call: NA
clone_size: many
v_call: TRBV6-6
cdr3_nt: TGTGCCAGCAGTATCCGGCAAGGCAGGGGTGCCTACGAGCAGTACTTC
cdr3_aa: CASSIRQGRGAYEQYF

j_call: TRBJ1-3
d_call: NA
clone_size: many
v_call: TRBV20-1
cdr3_nt: TGCAGTGCCTCAACAGTTGAAGCTGGAAACACCATATATTTT
cdr3_aa: CSASTVEAGNTIYF

j_call: TRBJ1-5
d_call: NA
clone_size: many
v_call: TRBV7-9
cdr3_nt: TGTGCCAGCAGCCGCGGGACGGAGCATCAGCCCCAGCATTTT
cdr3_aa: CASSRGTEHQPQHF

j_call: TRBJ1-2
d_call: NA
clone_size: many
v_call: TRBV5-1
cdr3_nt: TGCGCCAGCAGCTTGGCAGGAACACAGGGCTATGGCTACACCTTC
cdr3_aa: CASSLAGTQGYGYTF

j_call: TRBJ2-5
d_call: NA
clone_size: NA
v_call: TRBV29-1
cdr3_nt: TGCAGCGTCGCACTAGAGACCCAGTACTTC
cdr3_aa: CSVALETQYF

j_call: TRBJ1-1
d_call: TRBD1
clone_size: NA
v_call: TRBV5-1
cdr3_nt: TGCGCCAGCAGCCCGAGGACAGGGAAGAACACTGAAGCTTTCTTT
cdr3_aa: CASSPRTGKNTEAFF